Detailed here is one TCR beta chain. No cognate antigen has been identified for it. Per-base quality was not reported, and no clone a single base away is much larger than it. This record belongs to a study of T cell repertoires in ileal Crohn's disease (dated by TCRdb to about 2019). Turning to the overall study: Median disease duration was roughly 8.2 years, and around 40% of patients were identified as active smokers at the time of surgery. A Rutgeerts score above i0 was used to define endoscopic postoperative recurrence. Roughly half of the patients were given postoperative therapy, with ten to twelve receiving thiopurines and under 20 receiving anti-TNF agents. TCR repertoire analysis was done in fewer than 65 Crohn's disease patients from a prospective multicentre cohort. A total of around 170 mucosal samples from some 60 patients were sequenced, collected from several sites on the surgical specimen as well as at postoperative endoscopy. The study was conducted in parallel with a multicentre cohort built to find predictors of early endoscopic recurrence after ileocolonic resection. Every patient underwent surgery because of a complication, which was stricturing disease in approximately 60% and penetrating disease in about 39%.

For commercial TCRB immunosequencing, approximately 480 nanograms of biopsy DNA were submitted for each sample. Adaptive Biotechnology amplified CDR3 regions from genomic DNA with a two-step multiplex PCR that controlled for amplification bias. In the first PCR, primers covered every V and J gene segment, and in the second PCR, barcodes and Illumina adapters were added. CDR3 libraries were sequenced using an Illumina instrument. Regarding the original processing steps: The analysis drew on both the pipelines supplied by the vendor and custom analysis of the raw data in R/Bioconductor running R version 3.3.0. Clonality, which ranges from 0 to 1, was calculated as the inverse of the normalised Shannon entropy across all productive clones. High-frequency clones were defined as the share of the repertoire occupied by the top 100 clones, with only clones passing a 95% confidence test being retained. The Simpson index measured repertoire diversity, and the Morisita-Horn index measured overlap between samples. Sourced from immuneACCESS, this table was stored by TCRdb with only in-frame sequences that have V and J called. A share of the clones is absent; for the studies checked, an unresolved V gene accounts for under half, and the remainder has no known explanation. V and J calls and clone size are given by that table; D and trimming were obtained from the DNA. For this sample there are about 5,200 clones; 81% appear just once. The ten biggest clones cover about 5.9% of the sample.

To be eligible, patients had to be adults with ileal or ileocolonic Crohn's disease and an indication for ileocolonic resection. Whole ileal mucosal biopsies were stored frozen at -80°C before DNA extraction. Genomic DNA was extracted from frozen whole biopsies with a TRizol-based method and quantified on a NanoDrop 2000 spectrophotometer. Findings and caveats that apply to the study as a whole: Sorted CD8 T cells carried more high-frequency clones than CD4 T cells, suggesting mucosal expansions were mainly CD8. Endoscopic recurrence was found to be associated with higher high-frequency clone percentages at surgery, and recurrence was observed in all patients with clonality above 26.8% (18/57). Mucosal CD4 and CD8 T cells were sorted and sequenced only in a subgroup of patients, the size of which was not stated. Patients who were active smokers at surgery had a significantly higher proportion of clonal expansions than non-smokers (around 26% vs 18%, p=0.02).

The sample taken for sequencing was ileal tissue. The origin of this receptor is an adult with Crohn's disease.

The CDR3 protein sequence reads: CASSLSDRFNEQYF. The sequenced DNA: TGTGCCAGCAGTCTATCGGACAGGTTCAACGAGCAGTACTTC. The rearrangement joined TRBV6-1 to TRBJ2-7, with TRBD1 identical over 7 junction bases. Germline trimming amounts to 5 bases on V and 5 bases on J, with 9 as the count of junction bases outside the gene matches. The CDR3 contains 14 residues, cysteine and phenylalanine counted. CDR3 DNA only is kept here, 42 bases in frame from base 1. Reading the germline V gene gives CDR1 MNHNS and CDR2 SASEGT.